The 3 T cell receptor beta chains in this list originate from one sample, sequenced in a study of cytomegalovirus exposure and HLA in healthy donors. Primers: 60 Vbeta forward and 13 Jbeta reverse. Assay used: immunoSEQ multiplex PCR; TCRdb lists only in-frame clones, some missing. The table lists 120,000 to 150,000 clones, about three quarters of them singletons. The material sequenced was PBMCs. The source is a man in his forties in good health and CMV-seropositive.

V and J are TRBV7-9 and TRBJ1-1, with 7 bases aligning to TRBD1. J lost 2 bases, V lost 1 base, and 4 bases had no gene match. Germline V gene sequence: CDR1 SEHNR, CDR2 FQNEAQ (reference sequence). This CDR3 is 15 amino acids long. This chain's CDR3 is CASSLEDRLNTEAFF. For the CDR3, the DNA is TGTGCCAGCAGCTTAGAGGACAGGCTTAACACTGAAGCTTTCTTT.

CDR3 nucleotide sequence: TGTGCCAGCAGCCAAGATGAAGAGCCGCTGTACAATGAGCAGTTCTTC. Amino acids: CASSQDEEPLYNEQFF. The chain joins TRBV4-2 to TRBJ2-1; no reliable D call. This CDR3 contains 16 residues. V lost 0 bases to trimming and J lost 4 bases, with 13 bases between them. Germline lookup yields CDR1 LGHNA and CDR2 YNFKEQ.

The chain has TRBV5-1 and TRBJ2-2, with 8 bases identical to TRBD1. This CDR3 has 17 amino acids. V dropped 3 bases and J dropped 3; count of bases not matched to a gene: 10. The germline V gene has CDR1 SGHRS and CDR2 YFSETQ. CDR3 DNA: TGCGCCAGCAGCTCAGATACCGGACAGGGCCACACCGGGGAGCTGTTTTTT. Translating gives CASSSDTGQGHTGELFF.